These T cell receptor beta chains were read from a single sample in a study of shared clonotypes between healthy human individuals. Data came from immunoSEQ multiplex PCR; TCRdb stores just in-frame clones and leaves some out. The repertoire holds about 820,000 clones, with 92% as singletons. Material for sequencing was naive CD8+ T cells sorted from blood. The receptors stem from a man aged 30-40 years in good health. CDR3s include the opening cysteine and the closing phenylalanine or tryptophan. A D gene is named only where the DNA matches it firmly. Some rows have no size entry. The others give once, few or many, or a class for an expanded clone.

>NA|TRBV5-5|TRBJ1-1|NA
TGTGCCAGCAGCTTGCATCTGCCGTCGTCGGGGGCACCCGCTTTCTTT
CASSLHLPSSGAPAFF
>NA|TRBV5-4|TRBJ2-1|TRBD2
TGTGCCAGCAGGATAGCGGGAGGACTACCTGAGCAGTTCTTC
CASRIAGGLPEQFF
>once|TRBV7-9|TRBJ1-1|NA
TGTGCCAGCAGCCGTGACGAGAACCGGATGAACACTGAAGCTTTCTTT
CASSRDENRMNTEAFF
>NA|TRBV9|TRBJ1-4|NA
TGTGCCAGCAGCGTATATGGGGACGGAGAAAAACTGTTTTTT
CASSVYGDGEKLFF
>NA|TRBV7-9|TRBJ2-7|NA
TGTGCCAGCAGCTTAACAGGAGGACCGAATAACTACGAGCAGTACTTC
CASSLTGGPNNYEQYF
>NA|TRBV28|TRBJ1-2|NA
TGTGCCAGCAGTTTTATCTTTCTGTCGGACTATGGCTACACCTTC
CASSFIFLSDYGYTF
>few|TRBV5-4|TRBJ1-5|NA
TGTGCCAGCAGCTTGGCTCCCGATTTCAATCAGCCCCAGCATTTT
CASSLAPDFNQPQHF
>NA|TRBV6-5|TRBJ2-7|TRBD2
TGTGCCAGCAGTTACAGACTAGCGGGAGCCTACGAGCAGTACTTC
CASSYRLAGAYEQYF
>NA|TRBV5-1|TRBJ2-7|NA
TGCGCCAGCAGCTTGGGAACGGGTGCCTACGAGCAGTACTTC
CASSLGTGAYEQYF
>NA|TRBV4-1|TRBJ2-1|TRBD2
TGCGCCAGCAGCACGGGACTAGCGGCCGGTGAGCAGTTCTTC
CASSTGLAAGEQFF
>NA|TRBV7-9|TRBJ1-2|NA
TGTGCCAGCAGCCCCTCTTCCGACAGGCTCGGCTACACCTTC
CASSPSSDRLGYTF
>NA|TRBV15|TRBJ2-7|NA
TGTGCCACCAGCTCACTTCCAGGGGGGGCAACCTACGAGCAGTACTTC
CATSSLPGGATYEQYF
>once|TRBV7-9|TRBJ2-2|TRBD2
TGTGCCAGCAGCTCTAGCGGGAATACCGGGGAGCTGTTTTTT
CASSSSGNTGELFF
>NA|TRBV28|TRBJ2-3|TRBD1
TGTGCCAGCAGTCCGCGACAGGGTGGCACAGATACGCAGTATTTT
CASSPRQGGTDTQYF